The next 17 T cell receptor beta chains were all read from a single sample in a study of blood T cells in healthy people across ages (dated by TCRdb to the mid-2010s). The library came from 5' RACE. The sequencer listed for this sample is Illumina HiSeq 2500. A second 7 to 11 cycle PCR used a sample-barcoded 5' primer and a J-beta primer mix. TCRdb ran its own pipeline on the public reads, namely fastp trimming at Q25 and MiXCR clone calling, and kept in-frame beta chains. Duplicate CDR3 protein sequences are folded into a single record with the most common DNA and genes. The sample table holds 600,000 or so distinct CDR3 sequences, of which about 30% were seen once. Clones ranked in the top ten supply approximately 15% of the sample. The sample consisted of blood. These receptors all stem from a woman older than 75 in good health.

In this sample, this clonotype turned up many times. This chain joins TRBV7-2 and TRBJ2-3, with 12 bases matching TRBD2. Per germline, CDR1 SGHTA and CDR2 FQGNSA. This CDR3 is 17 amino acids long. J was trimmed by 4 bases and V by 5 bases; bases with no gene match: 10. As DNA, the CDR3 is TGTGCCAGCAGCCCCGGACTAGCGGGGTTCCAGGCAGATACGCAGTATTTT. Translated: CASSPGLAGFQADTQYF. Full variable domain (missing parts from reference TRBV7-2 and TRBJ2-3): GAGVSQSPSNKVTEKGKDVELRCDPISGHTALYWYRQSLGQGLEFLIYFQGNSAPDKSGLPSDRFSAERTGGSVSTLTIQRTQQEDSAVYLCASSPGLAGFQADTQYFGPGTRLTVL.

Turning to this clonotype: A read error may explain this, as a much larger clone is one base away. The gene calls are TRBV4-3 and TRBJ2-7; D remains ambiguous. CDR3 size: 14 residues. Germline V CDR1 and CDR2: LGHNA, YSLEER. This CDR3 is CASSRFLSSYGQYF. CDR3 nucleotides: TGCGCCAGCAGCCGGTTCTTAAGCTCCTACGGGCAGTACTTC.

This clonotype has ten or more counts. J is TRBJ1-5 and V is TRBV6-6; D unresolved. The CDR3 consists of 16 residues. V was shortened by 0 bases and J by 0 bases, with 9 bases between the two germline ends. In germline, CDR1 is MNHNY, CDR2 SVGAGI (reference sequence). Written as DNA, the CDR3 is TGTGCCAGCAGTTACTCGGCAGGCAATAGCAATCAGCCCCAGCATTTT. As protein: CASSYSAGNSNQPQHF.

This clonotype was counted many times. The J gene is TRBJ2-1, the V gene TRBV7-9; D remains unclear. CDR1 is SEHNR, CDR2 FQNEAQ, per germline (reference sequence). V gave up 5 bases and J gave up 2 bases, with 10 bases separating them. CDR3 length equals 14 residues. CDR3 nucleotide sequence: TGTGCCAGCAGCCCCGGAGAGACCTACAATGAGCAGTTCTTC. Protein product: CASSPGETYNEQFF.

About this clonotype itself: An end of the junction differs from the germline gene, which may be a read error. V is TRBV9 and J is TRBJ2-1; 9 nucleotides align to TRBD2. Germline CDR1 reads SGDLS; CDR2 reads YYNGEE. The CDR3 loop spans 19 amino acids. The CDR3 here is CTSSGWERGVKLGYNEQFF. As DNA, the CDR3 is TGTACCAGCAGCGGATGGGAGCGGGGGGTGAAGCTTGGCTACAATGAGCAGTTCTTC.

With regard to this clonotype: The junction shows a germline mismatch at one end, possibly a read error. The chain has TRBV20-1 and TRBJ1-4; D unclear. The CDR3 contains 12 residues. Per germline, CDR1 DFQATT and CDR2 SNEGSKA (reference sequence). CDR3 nucleotide sequence: TGCAGTGCTAGAGGCGGAGGTGAAAAACGGTTTTTT. Translation gives CSARGGGEKRFF.

CDR3 sequence (DNA): TGCGCCAGCAGCGTGACAGCCGGGGGTGGCTACACCTTC. Translation: CASSVTAGGGYTF. The chain combines TRBV5-1 with TRBJ1-2, with D maybe TRBD1 (5 bases). The CDR3 spans 13 residues. Trimming left V 4 bases short and J 7 bases short, with 14 bases between. Germline CDR1 is SGHRS and CDR2 is YFSETQ.

This clonotype was seen a few times. The CDR3 region is CASSLDWGGTEAFF. CDR3 coding DNA: TGCGCCAGCAGCTTGGACTGGGGGGGGACTGAAGCTTTCTTT. This chain links TRBV5-1 with TRBJ1-1; TRBD1 might be the D (5 bases). Germline lookup yields CDR1 SGHRS and CDR2 YFSETQ. The CDR3 has 14 amino acids. The ends were cut back, 0 bases at V and 5 bases at J, with 11 bases in the middle.

This clonotype was seen at least ten times. V gene TRBV18 combines with J gene TRBJ2-6, with a weak D call TRBD1 (5 bases). Trimming pared 0 bases from V and 0 bases from J, leaving 12 bases between. Germline V gives CDR1 KGHSH, CDR2 LQKENI. CDR3 length: 18 residues. This chain's CDR3 is CASSPPGVGASGANVLTF. DNA for the CDR3: TGTGCCAGCTCACCACCAGGGGTTGGCGCCTCTGGGGCCAACGTCCTGACTTTC.

This clonotype was seen once. The genes are TRBV7-2 and TRBJ2-3; 15 bases match TRBD2. Germline V gives CDR1 SGHTA, CDR2 FQGNSA. CDR3 length equals 19 residues. The V segment lost 1 base and the J segment 5 bases; nucleotides outside the gene matches: 10. The CDR3 sequence is CASSLVGGTSGGKIDTQYF. CDR3 bases: TGTGCCAGCAGCTTAGTAGGGGGGACTAGCGGGGGGAAGATAGATACGCAGTATTTT.

The V gene is TRBV6-6, the J gene TRBJ2-3; D might be TRBD2 (5 bases). Trimming cost V 2 bases and J 4 bases, with 19 bases left between them. The V gene's germline CDR1 is MNHNY and CDR2 SVGAGI (reference sequence). The CDR3 is 17 residues long. The DNA of the CDR3 is TGTGCCAGCAGTTACGAATTCCCCCGGGAACGGGCAGATACGCAGTATTTT. Protein sequence: CASSYEFPRERADTQYF.

As regards this clonotype: Sequence at one end of the junction differs from germline and may be a read error. The chain couples TRBV6-2 or TRBV6-3 to TRBJ2-7; possibly TRBD1 or TRBD2 for D (6 bases each). Per the germline V gene, CDR1 is MNHEY and CDR2 is SVGEGT. This CDR3 has 16 amino acids. Here the CDR3 DNA reads TGTGTCAGCAGCGGCCTGGGGGCGGGGAAATCCTACGAGCAGTACTTC. Protein sequence: CVSSGLGAGKSYEQYF.

A remark on this clonotype: This sequence may be a read error, since a much larger clone differs from it by one base. The J gene is TRBJ2-5, the V gene TRBV7-2; D is unclear. The better agreement between TRBJ2-7 and the DNA end casts doubt on the J call. This CDR3 has 12 residues. Germline CDR1 SGHTA, CDR2 FQGNSA. CDR3 in DNA: TGTGCCAGCGGCCAGCTGGGGAACGAGCAGTACTTC. It is translated as CASGQLGNEQYF.

This clonotype was counted ten times or more. This chain links TRBV30 with TRBJ2-1; D is unclear. Germline V gene data show CDR1 as GTSNPN and CDR2 as SVGIG (reference sequence). This CDR3 has 11 amino acids. V was clipped by 6 bases and J by 3 bases, with 6 bases between them. DNA for the CDR3: TGTGCCTGTCAATTCTACAATGAGCAGTTCTTC. This encodes CACQFYNEQFF.

This clonotype was found many times. A much larger clone sits a single nucleotide away, making a read error possible. The chain uses TRBV5-6 and TRBJ2-7; 11 bases line up with TRBD2. The CDR3 loop spans 15 amino acids. Germline CDR1 and CDR2: SGHDT and YYEEEE. V dropped 5 bases and J dropped 6; count of bases not matched to a gene: 10. CDR3 sequence (DNA): TGTGCCAGCAGGGAGTGGACTAGCGGGTGGATCGAGCAGTACTTC. This translates into CASREWTSGWIEQYF.

The chain joins TRBV5-1 to TRBJ1-2; 9 bases line up with TRBD1. This CDR3 comprises 15 residues. Germline assignment: CDR1 SGHRS and CDR2 YFSETQ. Losses at the gene ends were 4 bases for V and 5 bases for J; bases not matched to a gene: 9. CDR3 nucleotides: TGCGCCAGCAGCCGGGACAGGGCGCAACTGTATGGCTACACCTTC. This sequence encodes CASSRDRAQLYGYTF.

There are many counts of this clonotype. This may come from a read error, since a much larger clone is one base off. This rearrangement joins TRBV20-1 to TRBJ2-7, with D perhaps being TRBD1 or TRBD2 (5 bases each). The germline V gene encodes CDR1 DFQATT and CDR2 SNEGSKA (reference sequence). This CDR3 is built from 14 residues. V shed 6 bases and J shed 7 bases, with 22 bases lying between them. CDR3 in amino acids: CSADYYGAGNEQYF. The CDR3, as DNA: TGCAGTGCCGACTACTATGGGGCTGGCAATGAGCAGTACTTC.